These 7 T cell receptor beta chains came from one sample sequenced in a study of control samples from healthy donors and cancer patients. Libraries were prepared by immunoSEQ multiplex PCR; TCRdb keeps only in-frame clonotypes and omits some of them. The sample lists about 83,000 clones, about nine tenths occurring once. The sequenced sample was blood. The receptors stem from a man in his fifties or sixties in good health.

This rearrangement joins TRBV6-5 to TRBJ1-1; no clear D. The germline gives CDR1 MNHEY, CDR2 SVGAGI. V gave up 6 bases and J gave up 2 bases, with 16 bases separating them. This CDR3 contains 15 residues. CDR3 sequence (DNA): TGTGCCAGCAGCGTCGTTGCGGGGATCAACACTGAAGCTTTCTTT. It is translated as CASSVVAGINTEAFF.

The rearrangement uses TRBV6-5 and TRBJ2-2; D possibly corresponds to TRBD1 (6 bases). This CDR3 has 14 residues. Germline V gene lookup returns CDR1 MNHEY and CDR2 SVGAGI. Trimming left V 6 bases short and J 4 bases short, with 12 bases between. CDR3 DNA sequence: TGTGCCAGCAGCCGGACAGTGGCCACCGGGGAGCTGTTTTTT. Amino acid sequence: CASSRTVATGELFF.

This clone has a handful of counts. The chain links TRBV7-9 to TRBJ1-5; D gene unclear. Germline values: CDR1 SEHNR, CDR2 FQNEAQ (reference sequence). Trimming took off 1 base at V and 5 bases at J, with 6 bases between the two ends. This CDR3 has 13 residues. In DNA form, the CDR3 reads TGTGCCAGCAGCTTAGGGGTTGATCAGCCCCAGCATTTT. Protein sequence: CASSLGVDQPQHF.

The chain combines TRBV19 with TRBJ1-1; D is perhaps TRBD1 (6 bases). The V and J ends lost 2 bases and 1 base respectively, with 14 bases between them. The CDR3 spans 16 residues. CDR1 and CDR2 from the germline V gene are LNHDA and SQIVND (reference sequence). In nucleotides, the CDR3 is TGTGCCAGTAGTATAAGTCTGGGGGCTCCGAACACTGAAGCTTTCTTT. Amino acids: CASSISLGAPNTEAFF.

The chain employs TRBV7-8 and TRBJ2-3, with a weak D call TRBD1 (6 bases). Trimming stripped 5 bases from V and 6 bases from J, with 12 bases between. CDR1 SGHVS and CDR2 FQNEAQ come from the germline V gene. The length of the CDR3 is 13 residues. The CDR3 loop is CASSKQGWDTQYF. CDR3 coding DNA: TGTGCCAGCAGCAAGCAGGGGTGGGATACGCAGTATTTT.

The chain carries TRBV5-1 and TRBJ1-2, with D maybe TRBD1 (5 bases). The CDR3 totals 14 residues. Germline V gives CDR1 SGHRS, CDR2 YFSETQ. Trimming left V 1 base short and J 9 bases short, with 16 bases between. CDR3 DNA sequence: TGCGCCAGCAGCTTGTCGGGGGGGTCCGTAAGCTACACCTTC. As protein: CASSLSGGSVSYTF.

CDR3 residues: CASSQRTGGSSGNTIYF. The CDR3 DNA reads TGTGCCAGCAGCCAAAGGACAGGGGGGAGCTCTGGAAACACCATATATTTT. This rearrangement joins TRBV7-6 to TRBJ1-3; the match to TRBD1 covers 10 bases. J was trimmed by 0 bases and V by 5 bases; bases with no gene match: 7. The germline V gene encodes CDR1 SGHVS and CDR2 FNYEAQ. The CDR3 covers 17 residues. Looking up the rest from reference TRBV7-6 and TRBJ1-3 gives the full variable domain: GAGVSQSPRYKVTKRGQDVALRCDPISGHVSLYWYRQALGQGPEFLTYFNYEAQQDKSGLPNDRFSAERPEGSISTLTIQRTEQRDSAMYRCASSQRTGGSSGNTIYFGEGSWLTVV.